The clone carrying this T cell receptor beta chain appeared a few times. The data were obtained in a study of blood T cell repertoires in COVID-19. Study-wide background: PBMCs, B-cell-depleted T cells, or T cells provided the cDNA or gDNA that made up the material.

V was clipped by 2 bases and J by 6 bases, with 11 bases between them. The CDR3 sequence is 14 residues long. Germline CDR1 SGHTA, CDR2 FQGNSA. Only in-frame clones appear in the TCRdb table, and some are missing; sequencing was by immunoSEQ multiplex PCR. The repertoire includes some 210,000 clones, approximately 90% of them detected once, and around 6.6% sits in the top ten. The receptor was isolated from a woman in her 40s who had recovered from COVID-19. Sequences were obtained from peripheral blood. V usage is TRBV7-2 and J usage is TRBJ2-1; no firm D call. CDR3 in amino acids: CASSLREPGNEQFF. The CDR3, as DNA: TGTGCCAGCAGCTTAAGAGAGCCGGGCAATGAGCAGTTCTTC.